The present TCR beta chain was sequenced within a study of metastatic and nonmetastatic thyroid tumors. Study summary: The comparison covered peripheral blood and tumor or nodule tissue in malignant and benign thyroid patients. Study-wide results and caveats: TCR beta diversity was reportedly significantly higher in malignant thyroid tumors than benign nodules, in blood and tumor.

This clone was counted many times. No antigen is known for it. This CDR3 comprises 16 residues. V was shortened by 0 bases and J by 5 bases, with 15 bases between the two germline ends. Original methodology: Construction of a distant-metastasis classifier for papillary thyroid cancer relied on CDR3 differences across clinicopathological groups. TCRdb reprocessed the PCR reads via MiXCR. In this record, the V and J calls reflect TCRdb's handling and not the investigators' own analysis. There are more than 13,000 clones in the sample; less than 30% occur only once, and around 50% lies in the top ten. Patients had received no treatment of any kind before thyroid surgery.

The TCR comes from a male donor with papillary thyroid cancer or a benign thyroid nodule (not recorded which). Some clones in this sample may be carry-over from other donors' samples. The chain carries TRBV12-3 or TRBV12-4 and TRBJ2-3, with D tentatively TRBD1 (5 bases). The sample taken for sequencing was tumor tissue. The DNA of the CDR3 is TGTGCCAGCAGTTTAGCGCCGGGCAGGGATCGAGATACGCAGTATTTT. Protein product: CASSLAPGRDRDTQYF.